This paragraph reports one T cell receptor (beta chain). Antigen specificity is unknown. The record originates from a study of graft-versus-host responses after intestinal transplantation. Germline V lookup: CDR1 LGHNA, CDR2 YNFKEQ. J gave up 7 bases and V 4 bases, and 11 bases lay outside the gene matches. This CDR3 comprises 15 residues. TCRdb's copy holds only in-frame clones and misses some; the assay was immunoSEQ multiplex PCR. The sample contains 75,000 to 100,000 clones, roughly nine tenths of which appear only once. The source of this sequence is a human donor who was the organ donor for an intestinal transplant. The J gene is TRBJ2-7, the V gene TRBV4-2; 9 bases match TRBD1. The source material was unstimulated CD4+ T cells sorted from spleen or lymph node cells, sampled before transplant. CDR3 sequence reads: CASSPRTQGAVEQYF. CDR3 sequence (DNA): TGTGCCAGCAGCCCACGTACACAGGGGGCGGTTGAGCAGTACTTC.